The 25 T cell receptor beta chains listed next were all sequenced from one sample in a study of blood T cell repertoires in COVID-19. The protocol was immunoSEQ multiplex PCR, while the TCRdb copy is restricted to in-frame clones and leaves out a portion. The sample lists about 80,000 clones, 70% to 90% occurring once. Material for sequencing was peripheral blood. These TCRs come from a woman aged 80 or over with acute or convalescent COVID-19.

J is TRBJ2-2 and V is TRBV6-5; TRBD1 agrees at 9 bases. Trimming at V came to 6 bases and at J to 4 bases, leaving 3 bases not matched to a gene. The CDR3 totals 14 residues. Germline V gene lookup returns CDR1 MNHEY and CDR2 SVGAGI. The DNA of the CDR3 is TGTGCCAGCAGCCGGGGACAGGGCACCGGGGAGCTGTTTTTT. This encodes CASSRGQGTGELFF.

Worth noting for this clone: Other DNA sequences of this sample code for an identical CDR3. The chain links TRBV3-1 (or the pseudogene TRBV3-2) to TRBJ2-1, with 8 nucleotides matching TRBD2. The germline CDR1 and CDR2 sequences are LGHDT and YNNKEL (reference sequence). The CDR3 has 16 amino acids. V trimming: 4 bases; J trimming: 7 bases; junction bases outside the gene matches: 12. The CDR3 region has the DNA TGTGCCAGCAGCCGTGATGTAGCGGGAAGGCGGAATGAGCAGTTCTTC. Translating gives CASSRDVAGRRNEQFF.

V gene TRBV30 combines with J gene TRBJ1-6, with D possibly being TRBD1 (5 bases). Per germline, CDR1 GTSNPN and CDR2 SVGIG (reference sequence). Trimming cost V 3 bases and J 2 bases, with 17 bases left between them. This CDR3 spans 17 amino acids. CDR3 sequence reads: CAWSPPASGAYNSPLHF. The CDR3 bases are TGTGCCTGGAGCCCGCCGGCATCGGGGGCCTATAATTCACCCCTCCACTTT.

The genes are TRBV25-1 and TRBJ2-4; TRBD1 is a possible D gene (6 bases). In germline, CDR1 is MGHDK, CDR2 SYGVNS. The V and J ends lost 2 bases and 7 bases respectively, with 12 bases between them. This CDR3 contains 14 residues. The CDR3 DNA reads TGTGCCAGCAGTGAAGCGAGGGGGACGAACATTCAGTACTTC. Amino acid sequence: CASSEARGTNIQYF.

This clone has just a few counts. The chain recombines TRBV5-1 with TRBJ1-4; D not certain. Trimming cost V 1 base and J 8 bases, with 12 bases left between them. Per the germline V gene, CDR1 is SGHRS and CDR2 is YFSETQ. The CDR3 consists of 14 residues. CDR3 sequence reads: CASSLTTAGEKLFF. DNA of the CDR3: TGCGCCAGCAGCTTGACAACCGCGGGCGAAAAACTGTTTTTT.

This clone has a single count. As DNA, the CDR3 is TGTGCCAGCAGCCCTCGCGGTGGGAGCACAGATACGCAGTATTTT. This codes for CASSPRGGSTDTQYF. V is TRBV14 and J is TRBJ2-3, with D unresolved. Trimming left V 4 bases short and J 0 bases short, with 11 bases between. The CDR3 runs 15 residues. The germline V gene has CDR1 SGHDN and CDR2 FVKESK. The variable domain in full, with the rest retrieved from reference TRBV14 and TRBJ2-3, is EAGVTQFPSHSVIEKGQTVTLRCDPISGHDNLYWYRRVMGKEIKFLLHFVKESKQDESGMPNNRFLAERTGGTYSTLKVQPAELEDSGVYFCASSPRGGSTDTQYFGPGTRLTVL.

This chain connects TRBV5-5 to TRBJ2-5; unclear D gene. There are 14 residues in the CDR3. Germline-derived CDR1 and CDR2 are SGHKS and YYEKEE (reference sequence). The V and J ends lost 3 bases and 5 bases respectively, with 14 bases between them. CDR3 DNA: TGTGCCAGCAGCTCTGCCCAAACTATCGAGACCCAGTACTTC. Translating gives CASSSAQTIETQYF.

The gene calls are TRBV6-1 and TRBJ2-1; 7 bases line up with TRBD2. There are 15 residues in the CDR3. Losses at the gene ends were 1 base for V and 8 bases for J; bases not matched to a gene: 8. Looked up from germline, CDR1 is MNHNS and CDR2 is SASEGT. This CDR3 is CASSEGPSGRDEQFF. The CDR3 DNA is TGTGCCAGCAGTGAAGGGCCTAGCGGCCGGGATGAGCAGTTCTTC.

This chain's CDR3 is CASSVNYYNEQFF. The CDR3 bases are TGTGCCAGCAGTGTTAACTACTACAATGAGCAGTTCTTC. The chain joins TRBV2 to TRBJ2-1; D is unresolved. CDR1 and CDR2 (germline): SNHLY, FYNNEI. This CDR3 region has 13 residues. Between the trimmed V and J ends, which lost 4 bases and 3 bases, there was a span of 7 bases.

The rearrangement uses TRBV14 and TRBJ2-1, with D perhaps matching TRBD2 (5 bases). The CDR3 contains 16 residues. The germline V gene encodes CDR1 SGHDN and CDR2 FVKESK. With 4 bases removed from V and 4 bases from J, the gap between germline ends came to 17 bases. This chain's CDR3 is CASSPPSASGYNEQFF. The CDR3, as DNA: TGTGCCAGCAGCCCCCCGTCCGCTTCGGGGTACAATGAGCAGTTCTTC.

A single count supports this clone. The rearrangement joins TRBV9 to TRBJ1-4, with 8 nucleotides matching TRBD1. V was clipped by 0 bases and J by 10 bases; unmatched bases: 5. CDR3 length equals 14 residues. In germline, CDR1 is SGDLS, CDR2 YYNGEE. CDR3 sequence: CASSVGSTGGKLFF. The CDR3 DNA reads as TGTGCCAGCAGCGTAGGGAGTACAGGGGGAAAACTGTTTTTT. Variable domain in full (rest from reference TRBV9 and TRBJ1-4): DSGVTQTPKHLITATGQRVTLRCSPRSGDLSVYWYQQSLDQGLQFLIQYYNGEERAKGNILERFSAQQFPDLHSELNLSSLELGDSALYFCASSVGSTGGKLFFGSGTQLSVL.

The CDR3 region has the DNA TGCGCCAGCAGTGCAGGGGCCGGAAACACCATATATTTT. As protein: CASSAGAGNTIYF. The J gene is TRBJ1-3, the V gene TRBV23-1, with a weak D call TRBD1 (6 bases). TRBV23-1 is labeled an ORF, and its function is uncertain. The CDR3 spans 13 residues. V was cut by 5 bases and J by 4 bases, with 9 bases left in between.

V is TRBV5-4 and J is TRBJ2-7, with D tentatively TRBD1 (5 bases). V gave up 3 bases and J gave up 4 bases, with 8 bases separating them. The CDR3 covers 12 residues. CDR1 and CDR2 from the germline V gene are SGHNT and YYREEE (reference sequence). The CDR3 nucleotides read TGTGCCAGCAGCTCTAGGGGTTACGAGCAGTACTTC. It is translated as CASSSRGYEQYF.

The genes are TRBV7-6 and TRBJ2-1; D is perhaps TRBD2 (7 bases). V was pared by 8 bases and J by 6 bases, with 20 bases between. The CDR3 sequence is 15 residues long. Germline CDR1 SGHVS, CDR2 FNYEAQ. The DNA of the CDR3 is TGTGCCAGCGCACGGGGGGCAGGGGCGGGCAATGAGCAGTTCTTC. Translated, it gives CASARGAGAGNEQFF.

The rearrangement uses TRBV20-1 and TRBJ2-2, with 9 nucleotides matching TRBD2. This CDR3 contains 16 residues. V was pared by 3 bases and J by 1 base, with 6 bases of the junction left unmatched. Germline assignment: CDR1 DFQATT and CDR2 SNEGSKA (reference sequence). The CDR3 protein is CSASGSGSGNTGELFF. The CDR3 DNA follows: TGCAGTGCTAGTGGTAGCGGGAGTGGGAACACCGGGGAGCTGTTTTTT.

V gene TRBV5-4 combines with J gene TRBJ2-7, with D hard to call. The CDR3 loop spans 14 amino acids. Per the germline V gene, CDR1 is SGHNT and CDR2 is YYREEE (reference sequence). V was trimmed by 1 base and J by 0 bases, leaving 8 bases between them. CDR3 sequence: CASSLSSASYEQYF. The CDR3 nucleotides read TGTGCCAGCAGCTTGTCCAGCGCCTCCTACGAGCAGTACTTC.

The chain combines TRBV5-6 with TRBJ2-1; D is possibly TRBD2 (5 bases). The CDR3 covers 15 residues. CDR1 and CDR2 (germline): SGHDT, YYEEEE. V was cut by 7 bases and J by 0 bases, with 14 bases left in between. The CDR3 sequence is CASLSSGSSYNEQFF. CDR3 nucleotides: TGTGCCAGCCTATCCAGTGGGAGCTCCTACAATGAGCAGTTCTTC.

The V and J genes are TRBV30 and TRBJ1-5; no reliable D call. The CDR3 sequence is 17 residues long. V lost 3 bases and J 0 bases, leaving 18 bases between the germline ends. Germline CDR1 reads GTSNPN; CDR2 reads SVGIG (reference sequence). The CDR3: CAWSGRGGPFSNQPQHF. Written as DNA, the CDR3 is TGTGCCTGGAGCGGCCGGGGAGGGCCCTTTAGCAATCAGCCCCAGCATTTT. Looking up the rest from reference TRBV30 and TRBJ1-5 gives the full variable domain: SQTIHQWPATLVQPVGSPLSLECTVEGTSNPNLYWYRQAAGRGLQLLFYSVGIGQISSEVPQNLSASRPQDRQFILSSKKLLLSDSGFYLCAWSGRGGPFSNQPQHFGDGTRLSIL.

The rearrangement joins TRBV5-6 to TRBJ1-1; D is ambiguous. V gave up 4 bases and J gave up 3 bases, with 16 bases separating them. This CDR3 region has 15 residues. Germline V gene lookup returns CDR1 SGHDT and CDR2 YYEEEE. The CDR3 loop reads CASSGLQLEDTEAFF. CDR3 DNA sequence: TGTGCCAGCAGCGGGTTACAACTTGAGGACACTGAAGCTTTCTTT.

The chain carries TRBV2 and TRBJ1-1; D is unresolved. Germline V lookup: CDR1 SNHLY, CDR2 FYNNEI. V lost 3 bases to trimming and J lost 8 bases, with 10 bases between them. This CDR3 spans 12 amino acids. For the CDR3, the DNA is TGTGCCAGCAGTGATGGAGGGCTCGAAGCTTTCTTT. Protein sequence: CASSDGGLEAFF.

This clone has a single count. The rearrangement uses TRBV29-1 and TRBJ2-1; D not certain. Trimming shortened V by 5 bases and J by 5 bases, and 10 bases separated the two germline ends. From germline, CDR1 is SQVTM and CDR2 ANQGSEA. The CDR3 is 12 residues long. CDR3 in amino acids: CSVYGPDNEQFF. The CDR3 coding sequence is TGCAGCGTTTACGGTCCCGACAATGAGCAGTTCTTC.

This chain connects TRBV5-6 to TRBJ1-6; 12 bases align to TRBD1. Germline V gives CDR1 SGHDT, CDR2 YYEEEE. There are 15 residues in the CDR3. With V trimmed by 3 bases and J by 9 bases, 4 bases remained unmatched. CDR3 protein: CASSYGTGGSSPLHF. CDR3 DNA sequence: TGTGCCAGCAGCTATGGGACAGGGGGCAGTTCACCCCTCCACTTT.

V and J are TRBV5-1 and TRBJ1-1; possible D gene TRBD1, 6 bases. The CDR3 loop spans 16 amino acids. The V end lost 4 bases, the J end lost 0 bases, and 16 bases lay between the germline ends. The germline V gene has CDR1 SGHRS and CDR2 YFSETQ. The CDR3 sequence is CASSLRVGGMNTEAFF. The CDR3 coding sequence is TGCGCCAGCAGCCTCAGGGTAGGGGGTATGAACACTGAAGCTTTCTTT. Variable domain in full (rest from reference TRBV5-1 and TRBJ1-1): KAGVTQTPRYLIKTRGQQVTLSCSPISGHRSVSWYQQTPGQGLQFLFEYFSETQRNKGNFPGRFSGRQFSNSRSEMNVSTLELGDSALYLCASSLRVGGMNTEAFFGQGTRLTVV.

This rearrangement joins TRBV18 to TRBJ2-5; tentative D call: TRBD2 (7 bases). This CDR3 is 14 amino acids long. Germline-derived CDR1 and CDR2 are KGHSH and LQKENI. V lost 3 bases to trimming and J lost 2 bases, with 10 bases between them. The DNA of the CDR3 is TGTGCCAGCTCACCGCGGGGGCGACAAGAGACCCAGTACTTC. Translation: CASSPRGRQETQYF.

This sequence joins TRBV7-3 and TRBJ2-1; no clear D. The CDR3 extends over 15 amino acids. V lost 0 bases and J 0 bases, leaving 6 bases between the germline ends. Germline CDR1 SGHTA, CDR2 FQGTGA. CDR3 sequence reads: CASSLTSDSYNEQFF. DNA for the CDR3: TGTGCCAGCAGCTTAACGAGCGACTCCTACAATGAGCAGTTCTTC.